A selection of T cell receptor beta chains follows, all from one sample in a study of blood T cell repertoires in COVID-19. Sequenced by immunoSEQ multiplex PCR; TCRdb stores in-frame clones only, minus some. The data contain roughly 150,000 clones, 77% of them singletons. Sequencing input: peripheral blood. These receptors originate from an older man with acute or convalescent COVID-19. Both conserved end residues are part of each CDR3. The D gene is left open where the match is weak. Not all rows give a size; the values are once, few, many and, for expanded clones, a class.

>-|-|TRBJ2-7|TRBV3-1/TRBV3-2
TGTGCCAGCAGCCAAGGTCACTACGAGCAGTACTTC
CASSQGHYEQYF
>-|-|TRBJ2-5|TRBV5-1
TGCGCCAGCAGCAGTTACACCGGGGGCCAAGAGACCCAGTACTTC
CASSSYTGGQETQYF
>-|-|TRBJ1-5|TRBV27
TGTGCCAGCAGTCCTAGACAGGGCAATCAGCCCCAGCATTTT
CASSPRQGNQPQHF
>-|-|TRBJ1-4|TRBV27
TGTGCCAGCAGCCGCACAGGCCCCAGATTACAACTGTTTTTT
CASSRTGPRLQLFF
>-|-|TRBJ2-1|TRBV19
TGTGCCAGTAGCAAGGAGCCTAAGAATGAGCAGTTCTTC
CASSKEPKNEQFF
>TRBD1|-|TRBJ1-1|TRBV19
TGTGCCAGTAGTACCACAGGGGCCGTGAACACTGAAGCTTTCTTT
CASSTTGAVNTEAFF
>TRBD1|-|TRBJ1-1|TRBV5-1
TGCGCCAGCAGAATTTCAGGGACAGGACTTATGAACACTGAAGCTTTCTTT
CASRISGTGLMNTEAFF
>-|-|TRBJ1-2|TRBV10-1
TGCGCCAGCAGCAGAGGGTTACATGGCTACACCTTC
CASSRGLHGYTF
>-|once|TRBJ1-1|TRBV13
TGTGCCAGCAGCTTAAGACAAACTGAAGCTTTCTTT
CASSLRQTEAFF
>TRBD1|once|TRBJ1-2|TRBV2
TGTGCCAGCAGATCTAGGACAGGGACCTATGGCTACACCTTC
CASRSRTGTYGYTF
>-|-|TRBJ1-2|TRBV27
TGTGCCAGCAGTTTATCGAAGGGACTTAGCTACACCTTC
CASSLSKGLSYTF
>-|-|TRBJ1-2|TRBV4-3
TGCGCCAGCAGCCATGAACTCGAAGTCTCTGGCTACACCTTC
CASSHELEVSGYTF
>-|-|TRBJ2-1|TRBV7-3
TGTGCCAGCAGCTTAAGGCGGGTTAGCTCCTACAATGAGCAGTTCTTC
CASSLRRVSSYNEQFF
>-|-|TRBJ2-7|TRBV5-1
TGCGCCAGCTACCAGGACAGCTACGAGCAGTACTTC
CASYQDSYEQYF
>-|once|TRBJ2-7|TRBV18
TGTGCCAGCTCACCAGCGGGAATGGGACGGTACGAGCAGTACTTC
CASSPAGMGRYEQYF
>-|-|TRBJ1-1|TRBV7-9
TGTGCCAGCAGCTTAGAAGTACAGAACACTGAAGCTTTCTTT
CASSLEVQNTEAFF
>-|-|TRBJ1-2|TRBV10-1
TGCGCCAGCAGTGAGTCTCGAGAGGGCTATGGCTACACCTTC
CASSESREGYGYTF
>TRBD2|-|TRBJ2-7|TRBV3-1/TRBV3-2
TGTGCCAGCAGCCAAGGGACTAGCGGGATCGAGCAGTACTTC
CASSQGTSGIEQYF
>-|-|TRBJ2-7|TRBV6-5
TGTGCCAGCACCGATACTAGGTTTCCCTACGAGCAGTACTTC
CASTDTRFPYEQYF
>-|-|TRBJ1-5|TRBV10-3
TGTGCCACCGGGACACAGAATCAGCCCCAGCATTTT
CATGTQNQPQHF
>TRBD1|-|TRBJ1-3|TRBV5-4
TGTGCCAGCAGCTCCCGGGACAGACCACAGCTTAGCTCTGGAAACACCATATATTTT
CASSSRDRPQLSSGNTIYF
>-|few|TRBJ2-1|TRBV10-1
TGCGCCAGTGGTTTTAGAGGATCCTACAATGAGCAGTTCTTC
CASGFRGSYNEQFF
>-|-|TRBJ1-1|TRBV18
TGTGCCAGCTCACAGGGGGAGAACACTGAAGCTTTCTTT
CASSQGENTEAFF
>TRBD2|-|TRBJ2-3|TRBV5-1
TGCGCCAGCAGGACTAGCGGGATGGGGGGCACAGATACGCAGTATTTT
CASRTSGMGGTDTQYF
>TRBD1|-|TRBJ2-5|TRBV19
TGTGCCAGTAGTATTTCGGACAGGGGGGAGACCCAGTACTTC
CASSISDRGETQYF
>TRBD2|-|TRBJ2-5|TRBV4-3
TGCGCCAGCAGCCAAAGGGGAAGCGGGAGTGAGACCCAGTACTTC
CASSQRGSGSETQYF
>-|-|TRBJ2-7|TRBV5-8
TGTGCCAGCAGCTTCCGGGACATTTCGTACTTC
CASSFRDISYF
>TRBD1|few|TRBJ1-5|TRBV19
TGTGCCAGTAGCGCCGACAGGGGGAGCAATCAGCCCCAGCATTTT
CASSADRGSNQPQHF
>-|once|TRBJ2-7|TRBV9
TGTGCCAGCAGCGTAGACCTAGCCCACTACGAGCAGTACTTC
CASSVDLAHYEQYF